This entry lists 22 T cell receptor beta chains sequenced from one sample in a study of cytotoxic CD8 clonotypes in ibrutinib-treated CLL. Clones were sequenced by immunoSEQ multiplex PCR, and TCRdb holds only the in-frame ones, with some missing. The table has around 200,000 clones, just over 70% seen once. The sample consisted of PBMCs, taken after 12 months of ibrutinib treatment. The receptors were sampled from a human donor with chronic lymphocytic leukemia.

J is TRBJ2-1 and V is TRBV5-6, with 14 nucleotides matching TRBD2. In germline, CDR1 is SGHDT, CDR2 YYEEEE. The CDR3 totals 18 residues. V gave up 4 bases and J gave up 9 bases; unmatched junction bases: 15. The CDR3 DNA sequence: TGTGCCAGCAGCAGGGGCCCCGGGACTAGCGGGAGTGGGGGTGAGCAGTTCTTC. Encoded protein: CASSRGPGTSGSGGEQFF. Combining the CDR3 with reference TRBV5-6 and TRBJ2-1 gives the whole variable domain DAGVTQSPTHLIKTRGQQVTLRCSPKSGHDTVSWYQQALGQGPQFIFQYYEEEERQRGNFPDRFSGHQFPNYSSELNVNALLLGDSALYLCASSRGPGTSGSGGEQFFGPGTRLTVL.

The V gene is TRBV7-9, the J gene TRBJ1-6; D not resolved. The CDR3 length is 15 residues. Trimming removed 4 bases from V and 8 bases from J, with 15 bases in between. Germline V gene data show CDR1 as SEHNR and CDR2 as FQNEAQ (reference sequence). DNA of the CDR3: TGTGCCAGCAGCTGGCGGTCCCAGTGGTATTCACCCCTCCACTTT. As protein: CASSWRSQWYSPLHF.

This rearrangement joins TRBV5-3 to TRBJ2-7, with D possibly called TRBD1 or TRBD2 (6 bases each). TRBV5-3 is recorded as an ORF, its role being uncertain. The CDR3 spans 13 residues. Deletions cut 4 bases from V and 6 bases from J, with 14 bases between. The CDR3 nucleotides read TGTGCCAGAAGCGTGCCCAGGGGAGGCGAGCAGTACTTC. Amino acid sequence: CARSVPRGGEQYF.

This clone turned up a few times. J is TRBJ1-2 and V is TRBV28; tentative D call: TRBD1 (5 bases). CDR3 length: 12 residues. CDR1 and CDR2 from the germline V gene are MDHEN and SYDVKM. V was trimmed by 2 bases and J by 10 bases, leaving 11 bases between them. The CDR3 sequence is CASSLPTGYYTF. The DNA for the CDR3 is TGTGCCAGCAGTTTACCCACAGGCTACTACACCTTC.

V usage is TRBV4-1 and J usage is TRBJ2-4, with D perhaps TRBD1 (7 bases). The germline V and J ends were trimmed by 1 base and 8 bases, with 15 bases remaining between them. Germline lookup yields CDR1 MGHRA and CDR2 YSYEKL. The CDR3 loop spans 15 amino acids. CDR3 sequence (DNA): TGCGCCAGCAGCCAAGGAGACAGGGAGGCAGACATTCAGTACTTC. It is translated as CASSQGDREADIQYF.

The V gene is TRBV29-1, the J gene TRBJ1-1; D is unclear. This CDR3 has 13 residues. V was trimmed by 0 bases and J by 6 bases, leaving 11 bases between them. The germline V gene encodes CDR1 SQVTM and CDR2 ANQGSEA. CDR3 protein: CSVEEGSTAEAFF. The DNA of the CDR3 is TGCAGCGTTGAAGAGGGGAGTACCGCTGAAGCTTTCTTT. The full variable domain, completed using reference TRBV29-1 and TRBJ1-1, is SAVISQKPSRDICQRGTSLTIQCQVDSQVTMMFWYRQQPGQSLTLIATANQGSEATYESGFVIDKFPISRPNLTFSTLTVSNMSPEDSSIYLCSVEEGSTAEAFFGQGTRLTVV.

Only one count was recorded for this clone. The genes are TRBV29-1 and TRBJ2-5; D may be TRBD1 (5 bases). Germline V gives CDR1 SQVTM, CDR2 ANQGSEA. The CDR3 loop spans 15 amino acids. Trimming pared 5 bases from V and 4 bases from J, leaving 20 bases between. CDR3 coding DNA: TGCAGCGTTTCGGACATGTTGGGTGGTCGAGAGACCCAGTACTTC. As protein: CSVSDMLGGRETQYF.

The V and J genes are TRBV18 and TRBJ1-4; no reliable D call. This CDR3 is built from 14 residues. Between the trimmed V and J ends, which lost 2 bases and 4 bases, there was a span of 8 bases. Germline-derived CDR1 and CDR2 are KGHSH and LQKENI. The CDR3: CASSPTNNNEKLFF. The CDR3 DNA sequence: TGTGCCAGCTCACCAACAAATAATAATGAAAAACTGTTTTTT. The whole variable domain, filled in from reference TRBV18 and TRBJ1-4, reads NAGVMQNPRHLVRRRGQEARLRCSPMKGHSHVYWYRQLPEEGLKFMVYLQKENIIDESGMPKERFSAEFPKEGPSILRIQQVVRGDSAAYFCASSPTNNNEKLFFGSGTQLSVL.

The J gene is TRBJ2-3, the V gene TRBV5-1; 8 positions match TRBD1. Per the germline V gene, CDR1 is SGHRS and CDR2 is YFSETQ. The junction had 7 bases not matched to a gene; V was cut back by 6 bases and J by 4 bases. This CDR3 comprises 14 residues. The CDR3 protein is CASTRTGWADTQYF. CDR3 in DNA: TGCGCCAGCACACGGACAGGGTGGGCAGATACGCAGTATTTT.

This clone came up a few times. The chain recombines TRBV5-1 with TRBJ1-6, with TRBD1 matching 8 bases. The ends lost 4 bases at V and 10 bases at J; junction bases unmatched: 10. This CDR3 region has 15 residues. Looked up from germline, CDR1 is SGHRS and CDR2 is YFSETQ. The CDR3 is CASSRKGQEVSPLHF. The CDR3 nucleotides are TGCGCCAGCAGCCGGAAGGGACAGGAGGTATCACCCCTCCACTTT.

V gene TRBV6-1 combines with J gene TRBJ2-6, with no clear D. The CDR3 runs to 13 residues. Germline loops: CDR1 MNHNS, CDR2 SASEGT. The V and J ends lost 10 bases and 0 bases respectively, with 7 bases between them. The chain's CDR3 is CATLSSGANVLTF. The CDR3 DNA reads TGTGCCACCCTTTCCTCTGGGGCCAACGTCCTGACTTTC.

The chain is built from TRBV11-1 and TRBJ2-5; D gene ambiguous. The germline gives CDR1 SGHAT, CDR2 FQDESV (reference sequence). This CDR3 is built from 14 residues. Trimming removed 6 bases at V and 2 bases at J, with 13 bases between. The CDR3 DNA reads as TGTGCCAGCAGTCCAGATACATTTCAAGAGACCCAGTACTTC. Translated, it gives CASSPDTFQETQYF.

The chain uses TRBV11-2 and TRBJ2-2; no clear D. This CDR3 is 14 amino acids long. V lost 1 base and J 6 bases, leaving 9 bases between the germline ends. Germline lookup yields CDR1 SGHAT and CDR2 FQNNGV. The CDR3 DNA follows: TGTGCCAGCAGCTTAGGAGTCGTGGCCGGGGAGCTGTTTTTT. Its translation: CASSLGVVAGELFF.

About this clone: Germline and junction disagree at one end, which may indicate a read error. The chain couples TRBV14 to TRBJ1-5; the D is unclear. The CDR3 has 14 residues. CDR1 and CDR2 from the germline V gene are SGHDN and FVKESK. Here the CDR3 DNA reads TGTGCCAGCAACCAACCGGGAGGCAATCAGCCCCAGCATTTT. This encodes CASNQPGGNQPQHF.

This clone was observed once. The V call is TRBV7-2, the J call TRBJ1-4; TRBD1 might be the D (5 bases). Deletions cut 5 bases from V and 5 bases from J, with 18 bases between. The CDR3 length is 16 residues. Germline-derived CDR1 and CDR2 are SGHTA and FQGNSA. CDR3 DNA: TGTGCCAGCAGCATCCGGGGAGGGGCAAAGAATGAAAAACTGTTTTTT. It codes for CASSIRGGAKNEKLFF.

This sequence joins TRBV30 and TRBJ2-1; 7 nucleotides match TRBD1. Losses at the gene ends were 5 bases for V and 9 bases for J; bases not matched to a gene: 13. This CDR3 region has 14 residues. Germline lookup yields CDR1 GTSNPN and CDR2 SVGIG (reference sequence). The CDR3 loop is CAWGNQGGVGEQFF. CDR3 nucleotides: TGTGCCTGGGGAAACCAAGGGGGCGTTGGTGAGCAGTTCTTC.

This clone was seen a single time. This sequence joins TRBV20-1 and TRBJ2-1; D is unclear. Germline V gene lookup returns CDR1 DFQATT and CDR2 SNEGSKA (reference sequence). This CDR3 has 11 residues. Trimming removed 6 bases from V and 9 bases from J, with 12 bases in between. The CDR3 reads CSATLGGEQFF. The CDR3 coding sequence is TGCAGTGCCACTCTAGGTGGTGAGCAGTTCTTC.

This chain uses TRBV7-9 with TRBJ1-2; TRBD1 agrees at 11 bases. V lost 2 bases and J lost 6; bases outside the gene matches: 5. Looked up from germline, CDR1 is SEHNR and CDR2 is FQNEAQ (reference sequence). The CDR3 covers 15 residues. CDR3 in DNA: TGTGCCAGCAGCTTACGCGGGACAGGGGGAAATGGCTACACCTTC. It is translated as CASSLRGTGGNGYTF.

The chain recombines TRBV2 with TRBJ1-2; a possible D gene is TRBD1 (5 bases). Trimming removed 5 bases at V and 5 bases at J, with 9 bases between. Germline V lookup: CDR1 SNHLY, CDR2 FYNNEI. The CDR3 totals 12 residues. As DNA, the CDR3 is TGTGCCAGCAGTAATGAGGGGTATGGCTACACCTTC. Translation: CASSNEGYGYTF.

The J gene is TRBJ1-1, the V gene TRBV20-1; D call uncertain. Per the germline V gene, CDR1 is DFQATT and CDR2 is SNEGSKA (reference sequence). V gave up 3 bases and J gave up 7 bases, with 6 bases separating them. The CDR3 consists of 10 residues. CDR3 bases: TGCAGTGCTAGTACACATGAAGCTTTCTTT. It translates to CSASTHEAFF.

This chain joins TRBV6-6 and TRBJ2-1; D may be TRBD1 (8 bases). CDR3 size: 16 residues. From germline, CDR1 is MNHNY and CDR2 SVGAGI (reference sequence). V lost 2 bases and J 13 bases, leaving 24 bases between the germline ends. CDR3 DNA sequence: TGTGCCAGCAGTTACGGGAGGGGCCAGGGGGCATTTTTACAGTTCTTC. Protein product: CASSYGRGQGAFLQFF.

The rearrangement joins TRBV7-6 to TRBJ2-7; 9 nucleotides agree with TRBD2. The CDR3 totals 18 residues. Per the germline V gene, CDR1 is SGHVS and CDR2 is FNYEAQ. Losses at the gene ends were 5 bases for V and 7 bases for J; bases not matched to a gene: 21. Here the CDR3 DNA reads TGTGCCAGCAGCCTTACACCTAAACTTAGCGGGAGCTCTGGGGAGCAGTACTTC. It encodes CASSLTPKLSGSSGEQYF.